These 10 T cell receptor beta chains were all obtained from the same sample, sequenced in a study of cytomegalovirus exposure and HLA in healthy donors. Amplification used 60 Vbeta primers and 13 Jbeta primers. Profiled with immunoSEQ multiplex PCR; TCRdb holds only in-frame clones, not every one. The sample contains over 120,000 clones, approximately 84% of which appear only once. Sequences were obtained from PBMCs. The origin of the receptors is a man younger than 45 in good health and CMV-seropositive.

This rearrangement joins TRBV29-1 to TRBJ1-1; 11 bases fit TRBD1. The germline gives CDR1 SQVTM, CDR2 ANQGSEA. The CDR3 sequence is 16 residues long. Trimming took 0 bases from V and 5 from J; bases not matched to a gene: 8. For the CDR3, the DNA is TGCAGCGTTGAAGATCGGGACAGGGGGAGGGGAACTGAAGCTTTCTTT. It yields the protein CSVEDRDRGRGTEAFF.

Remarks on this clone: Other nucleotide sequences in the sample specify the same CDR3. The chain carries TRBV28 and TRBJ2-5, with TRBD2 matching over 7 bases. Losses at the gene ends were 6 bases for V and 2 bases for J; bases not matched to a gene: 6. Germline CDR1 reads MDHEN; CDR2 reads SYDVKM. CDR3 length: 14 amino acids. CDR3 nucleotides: TGTGCCAGCAGCAGGGCGGGGGAGCAAGAGACCCAGTACTTC. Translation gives CASSRAGEQETQYF.

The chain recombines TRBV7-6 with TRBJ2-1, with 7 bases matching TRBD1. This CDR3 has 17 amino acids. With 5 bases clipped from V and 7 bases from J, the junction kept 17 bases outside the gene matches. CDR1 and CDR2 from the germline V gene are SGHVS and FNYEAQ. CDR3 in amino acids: CASSDSFSTGSHNEQFF. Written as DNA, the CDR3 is TGTGCCAGCAGCGACAGCTTCTCGACAGGGAGTCATAATGAGCAGTTCTTC.

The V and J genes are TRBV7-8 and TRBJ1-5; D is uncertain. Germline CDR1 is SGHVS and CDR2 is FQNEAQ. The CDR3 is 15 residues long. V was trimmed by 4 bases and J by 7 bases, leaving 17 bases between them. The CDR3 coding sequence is TGTGCCAGCAGCTCCACCGGGGATGCGGGGCAGCCCCAGCATTTT. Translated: CASSSTGDAGQPQHF. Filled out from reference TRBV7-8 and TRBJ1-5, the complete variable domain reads GAGVSQSPRYKVAKRGQDVALRCDPISGHVSLFWYQQALGQGPEFLTYFQNEAQLDKSGLPSDRFFAERPEGSVSTLKIQRTQQEDSAVYLCASSSTGDAGQPQHFGDGTRLSIL.

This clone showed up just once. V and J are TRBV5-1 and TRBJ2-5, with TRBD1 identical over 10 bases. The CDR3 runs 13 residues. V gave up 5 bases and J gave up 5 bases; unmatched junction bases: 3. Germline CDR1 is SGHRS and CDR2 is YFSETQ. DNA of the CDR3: TGCGCCAGCAGGACAGGGGGCGGCGAGACCCAGTACTTC. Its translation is CASRTGGGETQYF.

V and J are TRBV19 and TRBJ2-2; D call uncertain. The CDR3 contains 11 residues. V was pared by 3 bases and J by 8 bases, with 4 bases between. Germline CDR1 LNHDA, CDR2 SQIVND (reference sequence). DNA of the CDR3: TGTGCCAGTAGTATGGCAGGGGAGCTGTTTTTT. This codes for CASSMAGELFF.

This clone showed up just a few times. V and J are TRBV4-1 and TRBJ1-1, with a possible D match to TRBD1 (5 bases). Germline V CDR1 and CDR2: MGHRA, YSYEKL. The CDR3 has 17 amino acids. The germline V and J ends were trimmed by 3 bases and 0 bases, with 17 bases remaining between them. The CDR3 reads CASSHSPGLVMNTEAFF. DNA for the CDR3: TGCGCCAGCAGCCATTCTCCGGGACTTGTCATGAACACTGAAGCTTTCTTT.

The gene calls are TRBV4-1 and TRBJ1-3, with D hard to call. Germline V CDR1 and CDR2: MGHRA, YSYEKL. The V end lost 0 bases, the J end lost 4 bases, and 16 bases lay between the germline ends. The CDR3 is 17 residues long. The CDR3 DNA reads TGCGCCAGCAGCCAAGATCAGAAGAGGGAGACCGGAAACACCATATATTTT. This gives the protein CASSQDQKRETGNTIYF.

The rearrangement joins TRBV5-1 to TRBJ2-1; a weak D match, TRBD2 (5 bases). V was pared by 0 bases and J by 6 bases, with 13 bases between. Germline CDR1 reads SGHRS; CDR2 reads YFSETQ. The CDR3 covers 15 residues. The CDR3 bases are TGCGCCAGCAGCTTGGCCACTAGGGCGGGCAATGAGCAGTTCTTC. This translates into CASSLATRAGNEQFF.

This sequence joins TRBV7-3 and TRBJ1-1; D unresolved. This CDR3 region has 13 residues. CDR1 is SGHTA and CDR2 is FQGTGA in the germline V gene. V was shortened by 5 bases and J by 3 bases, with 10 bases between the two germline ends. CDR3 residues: CASSLAQDTEAFF. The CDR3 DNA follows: TGTGCCAGCAGCCTCGCCCAGGACACTGAAGCTTTCTTT.